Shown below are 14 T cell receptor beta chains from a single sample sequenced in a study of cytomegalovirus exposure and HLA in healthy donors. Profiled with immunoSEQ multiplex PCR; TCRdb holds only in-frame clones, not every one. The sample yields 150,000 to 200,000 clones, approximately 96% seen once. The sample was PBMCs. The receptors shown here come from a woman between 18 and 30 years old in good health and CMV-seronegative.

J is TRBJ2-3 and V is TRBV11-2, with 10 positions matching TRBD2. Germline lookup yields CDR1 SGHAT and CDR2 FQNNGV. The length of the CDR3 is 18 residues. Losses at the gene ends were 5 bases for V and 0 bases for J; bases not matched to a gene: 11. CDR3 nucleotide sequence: TGTGCCAGCAGCCTAGGATATCGGACTAGCGGAAGCACAGATACGCAGTATTTT. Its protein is CASSLGYRTSGSTDTQYF.

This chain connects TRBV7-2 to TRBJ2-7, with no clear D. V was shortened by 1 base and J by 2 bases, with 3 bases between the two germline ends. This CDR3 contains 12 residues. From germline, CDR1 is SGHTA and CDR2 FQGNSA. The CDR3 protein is CASSLVTYEQYF. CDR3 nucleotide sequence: TGTGCCAGCAGCTTAGTTACCTACGAGCAGTACTTC.

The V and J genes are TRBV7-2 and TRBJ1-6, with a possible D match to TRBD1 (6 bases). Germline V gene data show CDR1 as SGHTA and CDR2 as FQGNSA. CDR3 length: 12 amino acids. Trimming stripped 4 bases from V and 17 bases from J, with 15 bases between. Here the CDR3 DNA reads TGTGCCAGCAGCTCTCAGGGTACAGGGTTCCACTTT. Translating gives CASSSQGTGFHF. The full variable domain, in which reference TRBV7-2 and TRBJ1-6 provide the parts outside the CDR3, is GAGVSQSPSNKVTEKGKDVELRCDPISGHTALYWYRQSLGQGLEFLIYFQGNSAPDKSGLPSDRFSAERTGGSVSTLTIQRTQQEDSAVYLCASSSQGTGFHFGNGTRLTVT.

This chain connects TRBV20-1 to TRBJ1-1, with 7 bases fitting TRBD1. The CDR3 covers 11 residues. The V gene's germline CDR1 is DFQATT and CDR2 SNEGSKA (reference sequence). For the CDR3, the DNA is TGCAGCGCTCGACAGGGCGTTGAAGCTTTCTTT. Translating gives CSARQGVEAFF.

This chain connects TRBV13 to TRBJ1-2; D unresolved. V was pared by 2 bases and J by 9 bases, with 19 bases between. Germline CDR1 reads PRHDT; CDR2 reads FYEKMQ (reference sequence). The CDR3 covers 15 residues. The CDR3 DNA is TGTGCCAGCAGCTTACCCGAGGTCCTGACGGGAAGCTACACCTTC. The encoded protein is CASSLPEVLTGSYTF.

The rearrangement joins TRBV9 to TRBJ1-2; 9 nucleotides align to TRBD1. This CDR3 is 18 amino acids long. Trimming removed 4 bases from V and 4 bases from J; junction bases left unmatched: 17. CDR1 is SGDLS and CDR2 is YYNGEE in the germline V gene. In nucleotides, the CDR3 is TGTGCCAGCAGCCACACACACACGAAGGGACAGGGACTCTATGGCTACACCTTC. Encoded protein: CASSHTHTKGQGLYGYTF.

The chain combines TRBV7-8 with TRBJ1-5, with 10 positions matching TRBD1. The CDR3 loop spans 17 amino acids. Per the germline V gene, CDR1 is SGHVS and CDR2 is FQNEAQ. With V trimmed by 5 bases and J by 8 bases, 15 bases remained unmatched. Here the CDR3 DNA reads TGTGCCAGCAGCCCCAGACAGGGGGCGAGACTGTCCAAGCCCCAGCATTTT. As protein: CASSPRQGARLSKPQHF.

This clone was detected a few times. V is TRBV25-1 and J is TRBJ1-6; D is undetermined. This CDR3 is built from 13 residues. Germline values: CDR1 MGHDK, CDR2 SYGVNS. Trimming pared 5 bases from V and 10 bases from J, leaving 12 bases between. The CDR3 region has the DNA TGTGCCAGCAGTCGCTCTGGAGGATCACCCCTCCACTTT. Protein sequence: CASSRSGGSPLHF.

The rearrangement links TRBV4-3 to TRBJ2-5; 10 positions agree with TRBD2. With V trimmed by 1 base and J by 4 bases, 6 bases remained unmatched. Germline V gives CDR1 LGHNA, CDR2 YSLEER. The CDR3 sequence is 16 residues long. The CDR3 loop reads CASSQGASGGGETQYF. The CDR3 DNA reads TGCGCCAGCAGCCAAGGGGCTAGCGGGGGAGGAGAGACCCAGTACTTC.

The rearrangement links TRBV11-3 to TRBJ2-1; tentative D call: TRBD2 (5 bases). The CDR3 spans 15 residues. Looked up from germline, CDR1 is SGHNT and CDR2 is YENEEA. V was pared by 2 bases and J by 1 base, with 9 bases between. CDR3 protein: CASSLSGSSYNEQFF. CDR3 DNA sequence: TGTGCCAGCAGCTTAAGCGGATCTTCCTACAATGAGCAGTTCTTC.

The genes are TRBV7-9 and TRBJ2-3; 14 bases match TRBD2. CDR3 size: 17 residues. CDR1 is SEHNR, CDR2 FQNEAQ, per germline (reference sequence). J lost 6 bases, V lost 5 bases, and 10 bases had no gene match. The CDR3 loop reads CASSRGTSGGGSDTQYF. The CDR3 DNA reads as TGTGCCAGCAGCAGAGGGACTAGCGGGGGTGGTTCGGATACGCAGTATTTT.

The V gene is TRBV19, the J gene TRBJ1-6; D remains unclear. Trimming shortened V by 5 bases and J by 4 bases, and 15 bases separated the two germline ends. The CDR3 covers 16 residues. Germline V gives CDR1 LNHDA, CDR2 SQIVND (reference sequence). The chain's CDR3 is CASSVGDELYNSPLHF. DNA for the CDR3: TGTGCCAGTAGTGTAGGAGATGAACTTTATAATTCACCCCTCCACTTT. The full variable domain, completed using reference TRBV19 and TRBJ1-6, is DGGITQSPKYLFRKEGQNVTLSCEQNLNHDAMYWYRQDPGQGLRLIYYSQIVNDFQKGDIAEGYSVSREKKESFPLTVTSAQKNPTAFYLCASSVGDELYNSPLHFGNGTRLTVT.

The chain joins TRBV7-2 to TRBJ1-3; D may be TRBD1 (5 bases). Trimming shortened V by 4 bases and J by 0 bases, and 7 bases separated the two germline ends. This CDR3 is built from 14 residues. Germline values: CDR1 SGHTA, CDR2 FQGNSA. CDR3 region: CASSYRSSGNTIYF. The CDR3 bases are TGTGCCAGCAGCTACAGGAGCTCTGGAAACACCATATATTTT.

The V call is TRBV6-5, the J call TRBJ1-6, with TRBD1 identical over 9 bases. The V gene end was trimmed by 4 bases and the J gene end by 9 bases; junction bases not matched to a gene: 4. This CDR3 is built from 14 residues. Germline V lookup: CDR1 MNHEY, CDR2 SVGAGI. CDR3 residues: CASSSTGGGSPLHF. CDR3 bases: TGTGCCAGCAGTTCCACAGGGGGCGGTTCACCCCTCCACTTT.